The sequence of this T cell receptor (beta chain) was determined in a study of blood T cell repertoires in COVID-19. Across the study: The origin of the acute and convalescent COVID-19 samples was the United States, Italy and Spain. PBMCs, B-cell-depleted T cells, or T cells provided the cDNA or gDNA that made up the material.

Authors' methods: Amplifying reference gene primers gave estimates of nucleated cell counts. The data were produced by immunoSEQ multiplex PCR, yet TCRdb's version contains in-frame clones alone and is incomplete. V, J and clone size are those of that table, while D and trimming were read from the DNA. The sample lists about 230,000 clones, 85% to 90% seen once, with roughly 4% in the top ten. The ends were cut back, 1 base at V and 5 bases at J, with 14 bases in the middle. The CDR3 loop spans 15 amino acids. Germline V gene lookup returns CDR1 MNHEY and CDR2 SVGEGT. The rearrangement links TRBV6-2 or TRBV6-3 to TRBJ2-5; weak D call: TRBD2 (7 bases). The specimen sequenced was PBMCs or T cells enriched from blood (not recorded which). The TCR comes from a woman in her 30s with acute COVID-19. The CDR3 loop reads CASSYLGGPRETQYF. CDR3 DNA: TGTGCCAGCAGTTACTTGGGGGGGCCGCGGGAGACCCAGTACTTC.